The 2 T cell receptor beta chains presented below share a single source sample, sequenced in a study of tumor-infiltrating lymphocytes in primary liver carcinoma. Synthesis of TCR beta cDNA was carried out from 500 ng total RNA with a constant-region primer. Sequencing libraries for TCR beta derived from three nested multiplex PCR rounds that used slightly modified ARM-PCR. PCR rounds one and two used TRBV1-TRBV30 forward primers with a C-beta reverse primer for 9 to 10 cycles each. Using its own MiXCR run on the multiplex PCR reads, TCRdb lists one record per CDR3 protein. The sample consists of some 320,000 distinct CDR3 sequences, approximately 60% of them appearing once. Blood RNA came from unsorted whole blood; germline DNA was also extracted. Specimen: peripheral blood. Source of these receptors: a man in his forties or fifties with primary liver carcinoma and hepatitis B virus infection.

Comments on this clonotype: This may stem from a read error, because a much larger clone lies one nucleotide away. This CDR3 is missing its conserved last phenylalanine or tryptophan, likely due to a read error. V is TRBV14 and J is TRBJ2-2; 8 bases match TRBD2. The CDR3 is 15 amino acids. Germline lookup yields CDR1 SGHDN and CDR2 FVKESK. With 2 bases clipped from V and 6 bases from J, the junction kept 5 bases outside the gene matches. This CDR3 is CASSQRLAPAGELFL. Written as DNA, the CDR3 is TGTGCCAGCAGCCAAAGACTAGCGCCGGCCGGGGAGCTGTTTTTA.

Regarding this clonotype: A read error may be the cause here, since a much bigger clone is one base away. The rearrangement joins TRBV29-1 to TRBJ1-6; no firm D call. Germline V gene sequence: CDR1 SQVTM, CDR2 ANQGSEA. CDR3 size: 13 residues. V was trimmed by 8 bases and J by 11 bases, leaving 19 bases between them. The CDR3 reads CSIGMGGETPLHF. CDR3 nucleotides: TGCAGCATTGGAATGGGAGGAGAGACACCCCTCCACTTT.